These 11 T cell receptor beta chains were all obtained from the same sample, sequenced in a study of Graves' ophthalmopathy and Graves' hyperthyroidism. Transcripts of RNA were the source for amplifying TCR beta CDR3 regions. Investigators did first-round RT-PCR with HTBI primers, then second-round multiplex PCR. TCRdb used MiXCR to reprocess the multiplex PCR reads, holding one entry per CDR3 protein. The sample yields 650,000 to 900,000 distinct CDR3 sequences, roughly 40% seen once. Input material: peripheral blood. The receptors were sampled from an adult man with Graves' ophthalmopathy.

This chain links TRBV9 with TRBJ2-7; D possibly corresponds to TRBD2 (5 bases). This CDR3 has 15 amino acids. Germline CDR1 is SGDLS and CDR2 is YYNGEE. Trimming took 5 bases from V and 2 from J, leaving 17 bases between them. The CDR3 loop is CASSFIPAEPYEQYF. As DNA, the CDR3 is TGTGCCAGCAGTTTTATCCCAGCGGAACCCTACGAGCAGTACTTC.

For this clonotype: The junction differs from germline at one of its ends, possibly a read error. The chain couples TRBV9 to TRBJ2-5; 12 positions agree with TRBD2. CDR1 and CDR2 (germline): SGDLS, YYNGEE. The CDR3 is made up of 16 amino acids. In nucleotides, the CDR3 is TGTGCCAGCAGCCGACTAGCGGGGGCTTTCGGGGAGACCCGGTACTTC. It is translated as CASSRLAGAFGETRYF.

This clonotype has only one observation. Compared with germline, one end of the junction differs, possibly owing to a read error. The V call is TRBV25-1, the J call TRBJ2-7, with TRBD1 matching over 8 bases. Germline lookup yields CDR1 MGHDK and CDR2 SYGVNS. The CDR3 sequence is 13 residues long. For the CDR3, the DNA is TGTGCCAGCAGTGCCCAGGGGGCCTACGGGCAGTACTTC. As protein: CASSAQGAYGQYF.

This rearrangement joins TRBV29-1 to TRBJ1-1; 7 bases line up with TRBD1. Germline loops: CDR1 SQVTM, CDR2 ANQGSEA. The CDR3 extends over 13 amino acids. CDR3 loop: CSFSTGFGTEAFF. The CDR3 bases are TGCAGTTTTTCGACAGGGTTTGGCACTGAAGCTTTCTTT.

The rearrangement links TRBV7-2 to TRBJ2-7; 10 bases are shared with TRBD1. Germline CDR1 SGHTA, CDR2 FQGNSA. The CDR3 is made up of 17 amino acids. Trimming removed 5 bases from V and 3 bases from J; junction bases left unmatched: 13. CDR3 sequence reads: CASSLTGTGEIIYEQYF. CDR3 nucleotides: TGTGCCAGCAGCCTCACCGGGACAGGGGAAATTATCTACGAGCAGTACTTC.

This clonotype was counted only a few times. The V gene is TRBV19, the J gene TRBJ1-5; perhaps TRBD1 as D (5 bases). Trimming left V 3 bases short and J 5 bases short, with 14 bases between. This CDR3 is 15 amino acids long. Germline CDR1 and CDR2: LNHDA and SQIVND (reference sequence). CDR3 DNA: TGTGCCAGTAGTATTTTAGCCGCGGGGGATCAGCCCCAGCATTTT. Protein sequence: CASSILAAGDQPQHF.

At least ten counts were recorded for this clonotype. The V gene is TRBV11-2, the J gene TRBJ1-1, with 8 bases lining up with TRBD1. Trimming cost V 5 bases and J 5 bases; bases outside gene matches: 4. The CDR3 runs 13 residues. Germline CDR1 and CDR2: SGHAT and FQNNGV. The CDR3 reads CASSQGAWTEAFF. As DNA, the CDR3 is TGTGCCAGCAGCCAGGGGGCATGGACTGAAGCTTTCTTT.

The chain uses TRBV6-5 and TRBJ1-1; D is uncertain. Trimming shortened V by 0 bases and J by 8 bases, and 7 bases separated the two germline ends. The CDR3 extends over 12 amino acids. In germline, CDR1 is MNHEY, CDR2 SVGAGI. DNA of the CDR3: TGTGCCAGCAGTTACTCGTTGATAGAAGCTTTCTTT. Translated, it gives CASSYSLIEAFF.

Of note for this clonotype: A clone one base away is much larger, so this may be a read error. The chain has TRBV11-2 and TRBJ2-7; TRBD2 aligns across 7 bases. Germline CDR1 SGHAT, CDR2 FQNNGV. The CDR3 loop spans 15 amino acids. CDR3: CASRLGASGRMKQYF. CDR3 DNA: TGTGCCAGCCGCTTAGGAGCTAGCGGCCGTATGAAGCAGTACTTC.

The CDR3 spells CASSPPRGISGNTIYF. The DNA of the CDR3 is TGTGCCAGCAGTCCCCCGAGAGGCATCTCTGGAAACACCATATATTTT. The chain links TRBV12-3 or TRBV12-4 to TRBJ1-3; D remains ambiguous. This CDR3 is built from 16 residues. The V end was cut by 5 bases, the J end by 0 bases, with 14 bases between.

There are a few counts of this clonotype. This chain joins TRBV20-1 and TRBJ1-3, with 7 bases aligning to TRBD1. The CDR3 extends over 13 amino acids. The J segment lost 3 bases and the V segment lost 6 bases, leaving 5 bases of the junction unmatched. Germline V CDR1 and CDR2: DFQATT, SNEGSKA (reference sequence). The CDR3 here is CSAADRVGNTIYF. The CDR3 nucleotides are TGCAGTGCCGCTGACAGGGTTGGAAACACCATATATTTT.